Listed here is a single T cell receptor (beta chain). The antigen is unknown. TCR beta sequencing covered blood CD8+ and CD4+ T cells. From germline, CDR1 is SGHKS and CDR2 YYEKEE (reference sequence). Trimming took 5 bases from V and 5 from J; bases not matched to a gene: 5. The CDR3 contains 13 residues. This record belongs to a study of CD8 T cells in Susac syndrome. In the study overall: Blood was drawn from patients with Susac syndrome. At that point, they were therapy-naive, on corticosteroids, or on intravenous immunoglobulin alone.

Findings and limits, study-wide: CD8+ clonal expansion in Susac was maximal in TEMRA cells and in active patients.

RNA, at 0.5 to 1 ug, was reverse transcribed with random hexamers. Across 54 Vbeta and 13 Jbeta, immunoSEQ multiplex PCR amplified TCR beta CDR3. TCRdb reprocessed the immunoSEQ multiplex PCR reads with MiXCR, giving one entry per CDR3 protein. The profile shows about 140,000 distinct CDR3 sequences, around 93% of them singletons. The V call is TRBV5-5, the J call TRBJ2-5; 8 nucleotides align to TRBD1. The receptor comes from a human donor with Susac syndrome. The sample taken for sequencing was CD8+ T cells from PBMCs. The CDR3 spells CASRTTGAETQYF. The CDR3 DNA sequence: TGTGCCAGCAGAACGACAGGGGCGGAGACCCAGTACTTC.